This T cell receptor (beta chain) was found in a study of T cell repertoires in cytomegalovirus infection. Overall study context: Carrying CMV and the relevant HLA type showed in public TCR beta signatures. General study points: HLA-C-restricted CMV-specific TCR beta clonotypes prevailed in the ex vivo response.

The CDR3 consists of 14 residues. Trimming took 3 bases from V and 1 from J, leaving 9 bases between them. Germline CDR1 reads SNHLY; CDR2 reads FYNNEI. Many counts were recorded for this clonotype. The target antigen is unknown. In TCRdb, the reads were re-called with MiXCR into one record per CDR3 protein. Here the sample spans 250,000 or so distinct CDR3 sequences, about a sixth being singletons. The sequence derives from a human donor in good health (CMV status not recorded). Some clones in this sample may be carry-over from other donors' samples. Sequenced: CD8+ T cells from PBMCs. The V and J genes are TRBV2 and TRBJ1-2; D unresolved. CDR3 bases: TGTGCCAGCAGTGACGGCCAGTTTAACTATGGCTACACCTTC. This translates into CASSDGQFNYGYTF.